Reported below is one T cell receptor (beta chain). Sequencing was performed with immunoSEQ multiplex PCR; in TCRdb, only in-frame clones are kept and a portion is missing. Of 800,000 to 1,200,000 clones in the sample, around three quarters are singletons; the top ten hold more than 0.45%. Germline CDR1 is SGHAT and CDR2 is FQNNGV. The CDR3 has 11 residues. V lost 4 bases and J lost 7, with 8 bases in between. The data derive from a study of shared clonotypes between healthy human individuals. Nashville, Tennessee was home to all donors, each a Caucasian adult. Sequencing was carried out using memory CD4+ T cells from PBMCs. As for subset: CD45RA-negative fraction. The sequence came from a man younger than 35 in good health. Some clones in this sample may be carry-over from other donors' samples. This chain uses TRBV11-2 with TRBJ2-7; D is unresolved. Here the CDR3 reads CASSSPREQYF. The CDR3 nucleotides are TGTGCCAGCAGCTCTCCTCGGGAGCAGTACTTC.